This T cell receptor (beta chain) was captured by sequencing in a study of blood T cell repertoires in COVID-19. Study overall: The cDNA or gDNA used as material had been derived from T cells, B-cell-depleted T cells, or PBMCs.

Authors' analysis steps: For nucleated cells, counts were estimated from reference gene primer amplification. Clones were read by immunoSEQ multiplex PCR, and TCRdb kept only the in-frame ones, dropping some. V and J calls and clone size are as listed in that table; D and trimming were resolved from the DNA. The profile shows fewer than 250,000 clones, around 80% of them singletons. Input material: peripheral blood. This TCR was sampled from a woman aged 80 or older with COVID-19, enrolled during active disease.

The CDR3 protein is CSAIDLTYEQYF. The CDR3 coding sequence is TGCAGTGCTATTGACTTAACCTACGAGCAGTACTTC. The chain links TRBV20-1 to TRBJ2-7, with D unclear. Germline V CDR1 and CDR2: DFQATT, SNEGSKA (reference sequence). The V and J ends lost 4 bases and 2 bases respectively, with 9 bases between them. The CDR3 covers 12 residues.